Presented here are 26 T cell receptor beta chains from one specimen sequenced in a study of blood T cell repertoires in COVID-19. This table comes from immunoSEQ multiplex PCR, and its TCRdb copy is limited to in-frame clones, with some not included. The sample consists of fewer than 500,000 clones, 88% of them appearing once. Sequencing input: PBMCs or T cells enriched from blood (not recorded which). These receptor sequences come from a woman younger than 45 with acute COVID-19.

The chain combines TRBV6-2 or TRBV6-3 with TRBJ2-3, with no clear D. V was cut by 2 bases and J by 2 bases, with 11 bases left in between. Germline V gives CDR1 MNHEY, CDR2 SVGEGT. This CDR3 region has 15 residues. The DNA for the CDR3 is TGTGCCAGCAGTTACGCGGTGGGTATCACAGATACGCAGTATTTT. As protein: CASSYAVGITDTQYF.

The chain combines TRBV10-2 with TRBJ2-1; perhaps TRBD2 as D (5 bases). The CDR3 covers 14 residues. Trimming took 9 bases from V and 4 from J, leaving 16 bases between them. Germline loops: CDR1 WSHSY, CDR2 SAAADI. The CDR3 coding sequence is TGCGCCAGTGATAGAAGGAGCGGATACAATGAGCAGTTCTTC. Amino acids: CASDRRSGYNEQFF.

This chain joins TRBV7-3 and TRBJ2-7; the D gene is possibly TRBD2 (6 bases). The CDR3 length is 15 residues. CDR1 is SGHTA and CDR2 is FQGTGA in the germline V gene. Between the trimmed V and J ends, which lost 2 bases and 3 bases, there was a span of 14 bases. CDR3 region: CASSLFSGPNYEQYF. In DNA, the CDR3 is TGTGCCAGCAGCTTATTTAGCGGACCGAACTACGAGCAGTACTTC.

The rearrangement joins TRBV3-1 (or the pseudogene TRBV3-2) to TRBJ2-3; the match to TRBD2 covers 7 bases. The CDR3 length is 16 residues. V lost 0 bases to trimming and J lost 1 base; unmatched junction nucleotides: 4. Germline CDR1 reads LGHDT; CDR2 reads YNNKEL (reference sequence). The CDR3 DNA is TGTGCCAGCAGCCAAGATGGCGCGGGGGGCACAGATACGCAGTATTTT. This sequence encodes CASSQDGAGGTDTQYF.

CDR3 loop: CASSPWDFGRTEAFF. Written as DNA, the CDR3 is TGTGCCAGCAGCCCCTGGGACTTTGGGAGGACTGAAGCTTTCTTT. The chain combines TRBV5-8 with TRBJ1-1, with D perhaps matching TRBD1 (5 bases). Trimming took off 4 bases at V and 5 bases at J, with 18 bases between the two ends. The CDR3 is 15 residues long. In germline, CDR1 is SGHTS, CDR2 YDEGEE.

The V call is TRBV7-2, the J call TRBJ1-5, with D tentatively TRBD1 (6 bases). Trimming cost V 1 base and J 6 bases, with 19 bases left between them. Germline V gene data show CDR1 as SGHTA and CDR2 as FQGNSA. The CDR3 runs to 17 residues. The CDR3 spells CASSLGQDWRRGQPQHF. The CDR3 DNA reads TGTGCCAGCAGCTTAGGACAGGACTGGCGGCGAGGTCAGCCCCAGCATTTT.

V is TRBV18 and J is TRBJ1-3, with 10 bases aligning to TRBD1. The CDR3 is 17 residues long. Germline V CDR1 and CDR2: KGHSH, LQKENI. The J segment lost 1 base and the V segment lost 2 bases, leaving 5 bases of the junction unmatched. The DNA for the CDR3 is TGTGCCAGCTCACCATTACCGGGACAGGGGTCTGGAAACACCATATATTTT. Protein: CASSPLPGQGSGNTIYF.

The V and J genes are TRBV7-8 and TRBJ1-2; tentatively, D is TRBD1 (6 bases). This CDR3 comprises 14 residues. CDR1 is SGHVS and CDR2 is FQNEAQ in the germline V gene. The V gene lost 4 bases and the J gene lost 2 bases, with 11 bases spanning the gap. CDR3 DNA: TGTGCCAGCAGCTCCCTGACAGGCAACTATGGCTACACCTTC. Its protein product is CASSSLTGNYGYTF.

This clone was found a few times. The chain couples TRBV28 to TRBJ1-2, with D possibly being TRBD1 (6 bases). CDR1 MDHEN and CDR2 SYDVKM come from the germline V gene. This CDR3 has 15 amino acids. The germline V and J ends were trimmed by 6 bases and 7 bases, with 21 bases remaining between them. CDR3: CASRSRGRGMGGYTF. CDR3 DNA: TGTGCCAGCAGGTCCCGTGGCAGGGGAATGGGTGGCTACACCTTC.

This sequence joins TRBV18 and TRBJ1-5; tentatively, D is TRBD1 (5 bases). V dropped 5 bases and J dropped 0 bases, with 11 bases sitting between them. There are 15 residues in the CDR3. Germline values: CDR1 KGHSH, CDR2 LQKENI. The CDR3 DNA reads TGTGCCAGCTCAATGTCAGGGAATAGCAATCAGCCCCAGCATTTT. Translated: CASSMSGNSNQPQHF.

This clone was seen a single time. V is TRBV29-1 and J is TRBJ2-7; a weak D match, TRBD1 (6 bases). CDR1 and CDR2 (germline): SQVTM, ANQGSEA. This CDR3 is 11 amino acids long. Trimming removed 7 bases at V and 3 bases at J, with 10 bases between. CDR3 coding DNA: TGCAGCGGTCTACAGGGCTACGAGCAGTACTTC. Its protein is CSGLQGYEQYF.

V and J are TRBV3-1 (or the pseudogene TRBV3-2) and TRBJ2-1; no clear D gene. The CDR3 is 13 residues long. CDR1 and CDR2 (germline): LGHDT, YNNKEL (reference sequence). Trimming took off 4 bases at V and 4 bases at J, with 8 bases between the two ends. The CDR3 loop reads CASSRLGYNEQFF. For the CDR3, the DNA is TGTGCCAGCAGCCGGCTCGGGTACAATGAGCAGTTCTTC.

The chain employs TRBV19 and TRBJ2-4, with D possibly TRBD2 on 5 matching bases. Deletions cut 7 bases from V and 0 bases from J, with 13 bases between. CDR1 is LNHDA and CDR2 is SQIVND in the germline V gene (reference sequence). CDR3 length equals 15 residues. For the CDR3, the DNA is TGTGCCAGTACTGATTCGAGGGTAGCCAAAAACATTCAGTACTTC. Protein: CASTDSRVAKNIQYF.

This chain joins TRBV5-4 and TRBJ1-1, with D possibly being TRBD1 (6 bases). The CDR3 loop spans 13 amino acids. Germline assignment: CDR1 SGHNT and CDR2 YYREEE (reference sequence). The V end was cut by 1 base, the J end by 4 bases, with 8 bases between. The CDR3 protein is CASSLQGFTEAFF. The CDR3 nucleotides are TGTGCCAGCAGCTTGCAGGGGTTCACTGAAGCTTTCTTT.

There are a few counts of this clone. The V and J genes are TRBV11-2 and TRBJ1-5; 8 nucleotides match TRBD1. This CDR3 has 15 amino acids. The junction had 7 bases not matched to a gene; V was cut back by 5 bases and J by 4 bases. Germline loops: CDR1 SGHAT, CDR2 FQNNGV. The DNA for the CDR3 is TGTGCCAGCAGCCCAGGACAGGGTAGTAATCAGCCCCAGCATTTT. Translating it yields CASSPGQGSNQPQHF.

This clone was picked up one time. The chain combines TRBV6-5 with TRBJ1-6, with a weak D call TRBD1 (5 bases). CDR3 size: 14 residues. The ends were cut back, 2 bases at V and 10 bases at J, with 12 bases in the middle. Germline CDR1 is MNHEY and CDR2 is SVGAGI. CDR3 region: CASSYIGRESPLHF. The CDR3 DNA follows: TGTGCCAGCAGTTACATCGGCAGGGAATCACCCCTCCACTTT.

V is TRBV2 and J is TRBJ1-1; D perhaps matches TRBD1 (6 bases). Germline CDR1 and CDR2: SNHLY and FYNNEI. V was trimmed by 5 bases and J by 7 bases, leaving 17 bases between them. This CDR3 region has 14 residues. The CDR3 coding sequence is TGTGCCAGCAGTATAATGGGACAACTCCGTGAAGCTTTCTTT. Protein: CASSIMGQLREAFF.

The chain employs TRBV27 and TRBJ2-3; 8 bases agree with TRBD1. J gave up 4 bases and V 4 bases, and 10 bases lay outside the gene matches. The CDR3 consists of 16 residues. The germline gives CDR1 MNHEY, CDR2 SMNVEV (reference sequence). The CDR3 nucleotides are TGTGCCAGCAGTTCCAGGACAGGGTCTATGGCAGATACGCAGTATTTT. This encodes CASSSRTGSMADTQYF.

The chain employs TRBV5-5 and TRBJ2-5, with 11 positions matching TRBD2. CDR1 SGHKS and CDR2 YYEKEE come from the germline V gene (reference sequence). The CDR3 has 16 residues. Germline trimming cut 6 bases from V and 2 bases from J; bases unmatched to any gene: 9. This chain's CDR3 is CASIPSGGTLQETQYF. The CDR3 coding sequence is TGTGCCAGCATACCTAGCGGGGGGACTTTACAAGAGACCCAGTACTTC.

The J gene is TRBJ1-2, the V gene TRBV29-1; D remains ambiguous. CDR1 SQVTM and CDR2 ANQGSEA come from the germline V gene. V was shortened by 6 bases and J by 5 bases, with 13 bases between the two germline ends. There are 12 residues in the CDR3. The CDR3 DNA is TGCAGCGTCGCAACTATATCGTATGGCTACACCTTC. Its protein is CSVATISYGYTF.

The rearrangement uses TRBV6-5 and TRBJ2-7; 8 bases map to TRBD1. Germline V gene sequence: CDR1 MNHEY, CDR2 SVGAGI. CDR3 length: 14 residues. Unmatched junction bases numbered 5, after V lost 6 bases and J lost 1 base. Written as DNA, the CDR3 is TGTGCCAGCAGGGCCCGGACAGGGTCCTACGAGCAGTACTTC. Translated: CASRARTGSYEQYF.

V gene TRBV12-3 or TRBV12-4 combines with J gene TRBJ1-2, with D uncertain. With 3 bases removed from V and 5 bases from J, the gap between germline ends came to 10 bases. There are 13 residues in the CDR3. The CDR3 here is CASSFGRRYGYTF. CDR3 sequence (DNA): TGTGCCAGCAGTTTTGGCAGGAGGTATGGCTACACCTTC.

V gene TRBV11-2 combines with J gene TRBJ1-6; D is uncertain. CDR1 and CDR2 from the germline V gene are SGHAT and FQNNGV. Trimming left V 2 bases short and J 11 bases short, with 10 bases between. There are 13 residues in the CDR3. DNA of the CDR3: TGTGCCAGCAGCTTAACCCGGGATACACCCCTCCACTTT. Translated: CASSLTRDTPLHF. The entire variable domain, with the rest obtained from reference TRBV11-2 and TRBJ1-6, is as follows: EAGVAQSPRYKIIEKRQSVAFWCNPISGHATLYWYQQILGQGPKLLIQFQNNGVVDDSQLPKDRFSAERLKGVDSTLKIQPAKLEDSAVYLCASSLTRDTPLHFGNGTRLTVT.

The chain couples TRBV7-9 to TRBJ1-2, with a possible D match to TRBD1 (5 bases). Trimming stripped 1 base from V and 5 bases from J, with 11 bases between. Germline V gives CDR1 SEHNR, CDR2 FQNEAQ (reference sequence). The CDR3 length is 14 residues. CDR3 nucleotides: TGTGCCAGCAGCTTAGAACAGGTCGGATATGGCTACACCTTC. Translating gives CASSLEQVGYGYTF.

The V gene is TRBV6-5, the J gene TRBJ2-3; D might be TRBD2 (5 bases). The CDR3 has 15 amino acids. V shed 2 bases and J shed 6 bases, with 15 bases lying between them. CDR1 is MNHEY, CDR2 SVGAGI, per germline. CDR3 protein: CASSYSGNRADTQYF. The CDR3 nucleotides read TGTGCCAGCAGTTACAGCGGAAATCGTGCCGATACGCAGTATTTT.

In its sample, this clone was seen a few times. The rearrangement uses TRBV6-5 and TRBJ1-5, with a possible D match to TRBD1 (5 bases). The CDR3 runs to 13 residues. Between the trimmed V and J ends, which lost 10 bases and 0 bases, there was a span of 10 bases. CDR1 is MNHEY and CDR2 is SVGAGI in the germline V gene. DNA for the CDR3: TGTGCCACCAGGACAAATAGCAATCAGCCCCAGCATTTT. Residues: CATRTNSNQPQHF.